This T cell receptor beta chain was profiled in a study of blood T cell repertoires in COVID-19. The germline gives CDR1 MRHNA, CDR2 SNTAGT. Trimming cost V 0 bases and J 2 bases; bases outside gene matches: 3. The CDR3 is made up of 15 amino acids. The table came from immunoSEQ multiplex PCR; TCRdb's copy has only in-frame clones and leaves some out. The table has about 76,000 clones, around nine tenths seen once; the top ten hold under 9.5%. This rearrangement joins TRBV6-4 to TRBJ1-2; 7 nucleotides match TRBD1. This TCR was recovered from a man aged 30 to 45 with acute or convalescent COVID-19. Sequencing input: peripheral blood. The CDR3 loop reads CASSDSETGNYGYTF. The DNA of the CDR3 is TGTGCCAGCAGTGACTCTGAGACAGGGAACTATGGCTACACCTTC.